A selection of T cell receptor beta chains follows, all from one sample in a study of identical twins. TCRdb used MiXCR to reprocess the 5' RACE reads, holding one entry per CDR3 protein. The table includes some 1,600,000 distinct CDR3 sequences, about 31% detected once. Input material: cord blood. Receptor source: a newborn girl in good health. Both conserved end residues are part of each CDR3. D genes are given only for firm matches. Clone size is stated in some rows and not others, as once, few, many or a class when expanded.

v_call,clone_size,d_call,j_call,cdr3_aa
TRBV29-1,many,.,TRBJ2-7,CSVEPGYEQYF
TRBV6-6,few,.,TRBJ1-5,CASTTGKQGRGNQPQHF
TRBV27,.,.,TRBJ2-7,CASSLSMQGDEQYF
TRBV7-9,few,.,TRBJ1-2,CASSTRAYYGYTF
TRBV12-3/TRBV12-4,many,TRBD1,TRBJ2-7,CASSWDRGYEQYF
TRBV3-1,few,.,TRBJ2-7,CASSLPPWDEQYF
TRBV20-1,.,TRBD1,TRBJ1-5,CSARQKGQNSNQPQHF
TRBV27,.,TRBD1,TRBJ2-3,CASSLGQGVWDTQYF
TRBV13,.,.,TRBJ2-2,CASFLIGTGELFF
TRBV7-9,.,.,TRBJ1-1,CASRPWGSLNTEAFF
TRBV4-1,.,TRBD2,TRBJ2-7,CASSHPGGSYEQYF
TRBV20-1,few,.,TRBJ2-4,CSAKQRSKNIQYF
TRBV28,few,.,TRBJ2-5,CASISGPRETQYF
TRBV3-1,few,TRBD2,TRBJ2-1,CASSQVLAGYPNEQFF
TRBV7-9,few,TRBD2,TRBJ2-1,CASSPRLAGDISYNEQFF
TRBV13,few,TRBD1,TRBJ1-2,CASSTGTDGYTF
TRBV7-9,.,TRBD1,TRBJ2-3,CASSPKTGGRADTQYF
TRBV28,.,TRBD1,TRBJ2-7,CASSLGQGMQYF
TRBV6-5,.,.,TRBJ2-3,CASSYSTVSGTDTQYF
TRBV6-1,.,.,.,CASSENSRSSYNEQYF